This record covers a single TCR beta chain. Its antigen remains unidentified. Sample time point: blood 4 weeks post-SBRT, at nephrectomy. Sample treatment: 15 Gy SBRT to primary tumor, nephrectomy 4 weeks later. Nephrectomy followed 15 Gy stereotactic body radiation by 4 weeks. The tumor was a clear cell renal cell carcinoma. This CDR3 comprises 14 residues. Germline values: CDR1 MNHEY, CDR2 SMNVEV (reference sequence). V gave up 6 bases and J gave up 0 bases, with 9 bases separating them. Sequencing was performed with immunoSEQ multiplex PCR; in TCRdb, only in-frame clones are kept and a portion is missing. The sample lists 150,000 or so clones; roughly nine tenths were seen once. The data belong to a study of radiation and T cells in renal cell carcinoma. Study outcomes and limitations: Without pretreatment biopsies, baseline tumor clonotype presence was undetermined. From baseline, blood top tumor clonotypes peaked at 2 weeks post-radiation.

The clonotype comes from a woman aged 50 to 60 with renal cell carcinoma. The specimen comprised blood, sampled from a patient whose treatment included radiotherapy and nephrectomy. The chain links TRBV27 to TRBJ1-5; D is unclear. CDR3 in amino acids: CASSRFYSNQPQHF. The CDR3 DNA reads as TGTGCCAGCAGCAGGTTTTATAGCAATCAGCCCCAGCATTTT.